A selection of T cell receptor beta chains follows, all from one sample in a study of CD8 T cells in ankylosing spondylitis. TCRdb ran MiXCR on the 5' RACE reads and lists one entry per CDR3 protein. The data show 200,000 to 300,000 distinct CDR3 sequences, with 8.6% seen just once and about 6.5% held by the top ten. Sequenced material: blood, either unsorted or a sorted T cell fraction (not recorded which). These receptors originate from a male donor with ankylosing spondylitis or in good health (not recorded which). Both conserved end residues are trimmed from each CDR3. Each record gives: D gene, V gene, J gene, CDR3 protein. A D gene is named only where the DNA matches it firmly.

-	TRBV7-3	TRBJ1-1	ASSLRGPTEAF
TRBD1	TRBV6-6	TRBJ1-5	ASKDRGNQPQH
TRBD1	TRBV29-1	TRBJ2-1	SVERQGARVEQF
-	TRBV12-3/TRBV12-4	TRBJ1-3	ASCKGDGNTIY
TRBD1	TRBV29-1	TRBJ2-7	SVVQGQALKVQY
-	TRBV20-1	TRBJ2-7	SVRDHYEQY
-	TRBV7-3	TRBJ2-1	ASAGQNSNEQF
-	TRBV7-2	TRBJ1-1	ASSYRNAEWAF
-	TRBV12-3/TRBV12-4	TRBJ1-2	ASSLWGGGYT
TRBD2	TRBV4-2	TRBJ2-7	ASSLTTGGSYEQY
-	TRBV24-1	TRBJ2-2	ATSDLLFGELF
-	TRBV6-6	TRBJ1-1	AERGAVNTEAF